Each of the 16 T cell receptor beta chains below was sequenced from the same sample in a study of Graves' ophthalmopathy and Graves' hyperthyroidism. The TCR beta CDR3 regions underwent amplification from RNA transcripts. The library came from an HTBI-primed first-round RT-PCR and a second-round multiplex PCR. MiXCR, run by TCRdb on the multiplex PCR reads, gives a single entry per CDR3 protein. Of hundreds of thousands of distinct CDR3 sequences listed, 20% to 25% are singletons. The sample was peripheral blood. The receptors were gathered from a woman under 30 with stable Graves' hyperthyroidism. Some clones in this sample may be carry-over from other donors' samples.

CDR3 nucleotides: TGTGCCAGCTCACCATACCGGGACCAAGGGGAGCAGTACTTC. Amino acid sequence: CASSPYRDQGEQYF. The rearrangement links TRBV18 to TRBJ2-7, with D possibly being TRBD1 or TRBD2 (5 bases each). Trimming took off 2 bases at V and 7 bases at J, with 15 bases between the two ends. The CDR3 is made up of 14 amino acids. Germline CDR1 is KGHSH and CDR2 is LQKENI.

This clonotype was counted ten times or more. The chain couples TRBV28 to TRBJ1-2; 8 bases line up with TRBD1. V lost 6 bases and J lost 9; bases outside the gene matches: 12. Germline CDR1 MDHEN, CDR2 SYDVKM. This CDR3 has 14 amino acids. The CDR3 coding sequence is TGTGCCAGCAGGATGTCCGACAGGGGAATTCGCTACACCTTC. The encoded protein is CASRMSDRGIRYTF.

This chain joins TRBV19 and TRBJ1-2, with a possible D match to TRBD1 (5 bases). Trimming shortened V by 6 bases and J by 4 bases, and 15 bases separated the two germline ends. Germline values: CDR1 LNHDA, CDR2 SQIVND (reference sequence). The CDR3 spans 14 residues. The chain's CDR3 is CASRNRGRTYGYTF. The CDR3 bases are TGTGCCAGTAGGAACCGGGGGAGGACCTATGGCTACACCTTC.

This clonotype was recorded at least ten times. This rearrangement joins TRBV19 to TRBJ2-6, with D possibly called TRBD1 or TRBD2 (5 bases each). The germline V and J ends were trimmed by 11 bases and 1 base, with 12 bases remaining between them. Germline lookup yields CDR1 LNHDA and CDR2 SQIVND (reference sequence). The CDR3 totals 14 residues. The CDR3 nucleotides are TGTGCCGTAGGGGACCTATCTGGGGCCAACGTCCTGACTTTC. Translating gives CAVGDLSGANVLTF.

This clonotype was counted many times. The V gene is TRBV9, the J gene TRBJ1-2; a possible D gene is TRBD1 (5 bases). Germline V gene data show CDR1 as SGDLS and CDR2 as YYNGEE. V dropped 0 bases and J dropped 8 bases, with 20 bases sitting between them. This CDR3 has 16 amino acids. CDR3 protein: CASSVGQGSAYYGYTF. The CDR3 DNA follows: TGTGCCAGCAGCGTAGGCCAGGGATCCGCCTATTACGGCTACACCTTC.

The chain uses TRBV24-1 and TRBJ2-2; D gene uncertain. CDR1 and CDR2 (germline): KGHDR, SFDVKD. There are 17 residues in the CDR3. V was shortened by 0 bases and J by 4 bases, with 14 bases between the two germline ends. The CDR3 bases are TGTGCCACCAGTGATTTGCGGACCTACCCGCGCACCGGGGAGCTGTTTTTT. It yields the protein CATSDLRTYPRTGELFF.

This clonotype has ten or more counts. The gene calls are TRBV6-5 and TRBJ2-7; 10 bases fit TRBD2. The CDR3 has 16 amino acids. V gave up 6 bases and J gave up 6 bases; unmatched junction bases: 14. CDR1 and CDR2 from the germline V gene are MNHEY and SVGAGI. The CDR3 bases are TGTGCCAGCAGCCGAACCGCAACTAGCGGGGTCCCCGAGCAGTACTTC. It codes for CASSRTATSGVPEQYF.

The genes are TRBV5-1 and TRBJ1-2, with TRBD1 identical over 9 bases. CDR3 length: 15 amino acids. CDR1 and CDR2 (germline): SGHRS, YFSETQ. V lost 4 bases and J lost 6; bases outside the gene matches: 10. The chain's CDR3 is CASSRQTGGQDGYTF. CDR3 sequence (DNA): TGCGCCAGCAGCAGGCAGACAGGGGGGCAAGATGGCTACACCTTC.

The rearrangement uses TRBV28 and TRBJ1-1; no clear D. This CDR3 spans 15 amino acids. Germline lookup yields CDR1 MDHEN and CDR2 SYDVKM. V lost 5 bases to trimming and J lost 10 bases, with 23 bases between them. The DNA of the CDR3 is TGTGCCAGCAGTCCCCCTACGACCGAGGCCGGGAGAGCTTTCTTT. Its translation is CASSPPTTEAGRAFF. The entire variable domain, with the rest obtained from reference TRBV28 and TRBJ1-1, is as follows: DVKVTQSSRYLVKRTGEKVFLECVQDMDHENMFWYRQDPGLGLRLIYFSYDVKMKEKGDIPEGYSVSREKKERFSLILESASTNQTSMYLCASSPPTTEAGRAFFGQGTRLTVV.

The chain links TRBV11-2 to TRBJ1-2; D remains ambiguous. The V and J ends lost 4 bases and 5 bases respectively, with 20 bases between them. This CDR3 contains 16 residues. Germline V gives CDR1 SGHAT, CDR2 FQNNGV. The CDR3 sequence: CASSSTITTVLYGYTF. The CDR3 DNA follows: TGTGCCAGCAGCTCCACCATTACTACAGTTCTTTATGGCTACACCTTC.

This clonotype was counted between two and nine times. In nucleotides, the CDR3 is TGTGCCAGCCACCGTGGGGACAGGGTTATTAGAGGCGGCTACACCTTC. This translates into CASHRGDRVIRGGYTF. J is TRBJ1-2 and V is TRBV19; 9 bases map to TRBD1. This CDR3 is built from 16 residues. J lost 8 bases, V lost 9 bases, and 19 bases had no gene match. CDR1 is LNHDA and CDR2 is SQIVND in the germline V gene (reference sequence).

This clonotype was seen repeatedly, ten times or more. The chain links TRBV30 to TRBJ2-7; the match to TRBD2 covers 10 bases. From germline, CDR1 is GTSNPN and CDR2 SVGIG (reference sequence). V shed 1 base, J shed 3 bases, and the junction held 3 bases outside the gene matches. This CDR3 comprises 14 residues. The CDR3, as DNA: TGTGCCTGGAGTGCTAGCGGGGGTATCTACGAGCAGTACTTC. Its protein is CAWSASGGIYEQYF.

The V call is TRBV7-8, the J call TRBJ2-7; a weak D match, TRBD1 (6 bases). The V end lost 5 bases, the J end lost 6 bases, and 14 bases lay between the germline ends. This CDR3 has 13 residues. Germline V lookup: CDR1 SGHVS, CDR2 FQNEAQ. The CDR3 is CASSLQMGAEQYF. The CDR3 bases are TGTGCCAGCAGCCTTCAGATGGGGGCCGAGCAGTACTTC.

V is TRBV6-1 and J is TRBJ2-2; possibly TRBD1 for D (6 bases). From germline, CDR1 is MNHNS and CDR2 SASEGT. The CDR3 runs 14 residues. V was cut by 7 bases and J by 6 bases, with 15 bases left in between. Here the CDR3 DNA reads TGTGCCAGCATTCTACAGGGCCCGGCCGGGGAGCTGTTTTTT. As protein: CASILQGPAGELFF.

This clonotype was picked up one time. V usage is TRBV10-3 and J usage is TRBJ1-1; 9 bases are shared with TRBD1. The junction had 4 bases not matched to a gene; V was cut back by 0 bases and J by 5 bases. Germline V gene data show CDR1 as ENHRY and CDR2 as SYGVKD. This CDR3 has 15 amino acids. Written as DNA, the CDR3 is TGTGCCATCAGTGAGTCGGGGACAGGGCGGACTGAAGCTTTCTTT. Its translation: CAISESGTGRTEAFF.

This clonotype was seen more than once but under ten times. This chain links TRBV6-5 with TRBJ2-5; no firm D call. Trimming removed 4 bases at V and 1 base at J, with 7 bases between. The CDR3 is made up of 13 amino acids. The germline V gene encodes CDR1 MNHEY and CDR2 SVGAGI. CDR3 region: CASSWSPQETQYF. The CDR3 DNA reads as TGTGCCAGCAGTTGGTCCCCCCAAGAGACCCAGTACTTC.